This T cell receptor beta chain was sequenced during a study of neurological immune-mediated disorders. MiXCR was run by TCRdb on the 5' RACE reads, yielding one entry per CDR3 protein. The data hold tens of thousands of distinct CDR3 sequences, with under 4.5% observed a single time. V was cut by 5 bases and J by 6 bases, with 13 bases left in between. This CDR3 has 12 amino acids. CDR1 and CDR2 from the germline V gene are DFQATT and SNEGSKA (reference sequence). This clonotype was counted ten times or more. Specimen: PBMCs. V usage is TRBV20-1 and J usage is TRBJ1-1; no clear D gene. This receptor was obtained from a woman in her fifties or sixties with multiple sclerosis. The CDR3 reads CSAYHAQAEAFF. CDR3 nucleotide sequence: TGCAGTGCTTATCACGCCCAGGCTGAAGCTTTCTTT.